The source of this T cell receptor beta chain is a study of vaccination and CD4 T cells after COVID-19. At the level of the study: Control wells got either CEFX epitopes, HIV-1 Nef peptides, or no peptide at all.

This sample's treatment: roughly 10-day PBMC culture with coronavirus spike peptide pools or control peptides (ViraFEST assay). With the Oncomine TCR Beta short-read assay, DNA from cultured CD4+ T cells was sequenced. Genomic DNA from cultured CD4+ T cells was extracted. TCRdb passed the PCR reads through MiXCR, listing each CDR3 protein once. The sample lists some 15,000 distinct CDR3 sequences; under 25% were seen once. CDR3 size: 15 residues. With 5 bases removed from V and 7 bases from J, the gap between germline ends came to 20 bases. Germline values: CDR1 DFQATT, CDR2 SNEGSKA (reference sequence). Study-wide results and caveats: Reactive clonotype counts went from median around 20 after infection to some 40 after vaccination, nonsignificantly.

Note on this clonotype: Its antigen is unknown.

The receptor was isolated from a human donor with COVID-19. J is TRBJ1-4 and V is TRBV20-1, with D possibly TRBD1 on 6 matching bases. The sequencing input was cultured CD4+ T cells from blood. CDR3 sequence (DNA): TGCAGTGCTCGGAAGTGGCAGGGGTTACCTGAAAAACTGTTTTTT. Its protein product is CSARKWQGLPEKLFF.